The clone carrying this T cell receptor (beta chain) has at least ten counts. Its specificity is unknown. V lost 5 bases, J lost 7 bases, and 11 bases stayed unmatched. Germline V lookup: CDR1 LGHNT, CDR2 FRNRAP. CDR3 length: 14 residues. TCRdb recomputed calls from the multiplex PCR reads with MiXCR, one row per CDR3 protein. This table has 270,000 or so distinct CDR3 sequences, 30% appearing once. Samples came from axillary lymph nodes draining the breast cancer. The data stem from a study of breast tumors, draining lymph nodes, adjacent tissues. Study-level findings and limits: Tumors had less TCR diversity than lymph nodes, more than nontumor tissue. Compared with basal-like, luminal-like tumors shared significantly more repertoire with nontumor tissue.

This clonotype was obtained from a female donor with breast cancer. Some clones in this sample may be carry-over from other donors' samples. The sequenced material came from axillary lymph node tissue. V usage is TRBV12-5 and J usage is TRBJ2-7; 7 bases agree with TRBD1. The CDR3 here is CASGPHRGSREQYF. The CDR3 bases are TGTGCTAGTGGTCCCCACAGGGGATCTCGAGAGCAGTACTTC.